A single sample gave rise to the 16 T cell receptor beta chains below, sequenced in a study of T cell repertoires in cytomegalovirus infection. TCRdb processed the reads anew with MiXCR; each CDR3 protein has one entry. The sample lists more than 350,000 distinct CDR3 sequences; roughly 30% were seen once. The sequenced material came from PBMCs. The receptors were gathered from a human donor in good health (CMV status not recorded). Some clones in this sample may be carry-over from other donors' samples.

The chain employs TRBV2 and TRBJ2-2, with D hard to call. Per the germline V gene, CDR1 is SNHLY and CDR2 is FYNNEI. The germline V and J ends were trimmed by 4 bases and 4 bases, with 10 bases remaining between them. The CDR3 loop spans 14 amino acids. This CDR3 is CASSAFSPTGELFF. The CDR3 bases are TGTGCCAGCAGTGCCTTCTCCCCCACCGGGGAGCTGTTTTTT.

The table lists this clonotype with a few counts. The genes are TRBV6-1 and TRBJ1-5, with TRBD1 matching over 11 bases. Germline CDR1 MNHNS, CDR2 SASEGT. The CDR3 runs 15 residues. V lost 6 bases and J lost 2; bases outside the gene matches: 3. In DNA, the CDR3 is TGTGCCAGCAGAGGGGACAGGGGGGGCAATCAGCCCCAGCATTTT. Amino acid sequence: CASRGDRGGNQPQHF.

Details on this clonotype: A much larger clone sits a single nucleotide away, making a read error possible. The chain couples TRBV7-6 to TRBJ2-7, with D perhaps being TRBD1 or TRBD2 (5 bases each). The germline CDR1 and CDR2 sequences are SGHVS and FNYEAQ. CDR3 length equals 15 residues. CDR3 nucleotides: TGTGCCAGCATCTTAGGGGCAGGGAGCACCTACGAGCAGTACTTC. This sequence encodes CASILGAGSTYEQYF.

This rearrangement joins TRBV28 to TRBJ2-1, with 10 bases fitting TRBD2. Germline CDR1 reads MDHEN; CDR2 reads SYDVKM. The J segment lost 1 base and the V segment lost 6 bases, leaving 6 bases of the junction unmatched. This CDR3 is built from 16 residues. CDR3 protein: CASRSGGAVSYNEQFF. As DNA, the CDR3 is TGTGCCAGCAGGAGCGGGGGGGCCGTTTCCTACAATGAGCAGTTCTTC.

With regard to this clonotype: This sequence may be a read error, since a much larger clone differs from it by one base. V gene TRBV28 combines with J gene TRBJ1-2; D is undetermined. CDR3 length equals 13 residues. The germline CDR1 and CDR2 sequences are MDHEN and SYDVKM. The V end was cut by 5 bases, the J end by 7 bases, with 14 bases between. The CDR3, as DNA: TGTGCCAGCAGTCAAGGGTTTCTCTGTGGCTACACCTTC. Protein: CASSQGFLCGYTF.

About this clonotype itself: Being one base from a much bigger clone, this may be a read error. CDR3 in DNA: TGTGCCAGCAGCTCCCTTCAGGGGTGTGAGACCCAGTACTTC. As protein: CASSSLQGCETQYF. This rearrangement joins TRBV7-8 to TRBJ2-5, with D possibly being TRBD1 (6 bases). Trimming stripped 4 bases from V and 5 bases from J, with 14 bases between. CDR1 and CDR2 (germline): SGHVS, FQNEAQ. This CDR3 region has 14 residues.

This clonotype has just a few counts. The rearrangement links TRBV6-1 to TRBJ2-2; D unclear. V gave up 7 bases and J gave up 7 bases, with 13 bases separating them. The germline V gene encodes CDR1 MNHNS and CDR2 SASEGT. This CDR3 is built from 13 residues. Here the CDR3 reads CASMKADNGELFF. CDR3 in DNA: TGTGCCAGCATGAAGGCGGATAACGGGGAGCTGTTTTTT.

This clonotype has at least ten counts. CDR3 region: CASSRTVPYEQYF. The CDR3 bases are TGTGCCAGCAGCCGCACGGTACCCTACGAGCAGTACTTC. The chain combines TRBV11-2 with TRBJ2-7; D call uncertain. Deletions cut 5 bases from V and 2 bases from J, with 10 bases between. In germline, CDR1 is SGHAT, CDR2 FQNNGV. The CDR3 runs 13 residues.

The rearrangement joins TRBV11-2 to TRBJ2-2; D is uncertain. Germline CDR1 SGHAT, CDR2 FQNNGV. CDR3 size: 15 residues. V dropped 6 bases and J dropped 1 base, with 12 bases sitting between them. The DNA of the CDR3 is TGTGCCAGCAGTATCCTCCGGGTGAACACCGGGGAGCTGTTTTTT. Residues: CASSILRVNTGELFF.

This clonotype appeared a few times. The rearrangement links TRBV6-2 or TRBV6-3 to TRBJ1-6; D is unresolved. Trimming took 5 bases from V and 5 from J, leaving 10 bases between them. The CDR3 loop spans 14 amino acids. Germline V CDR1 and CDR2: MNHEY, SVGEGT. CDR3 coding DNA: TGTGCCAGCAGTCCCGGGCCAAATAATTCACCCCTCCACTTT. It yields the protein CASSPGPNNSPLHF.

The V call is TRBV4-2, the J call TRBJ1-2; D ambiguous. The CDR3 spans 18 residues. Trimming took 1 base from V and 3 from J, leaving 21 bases between them. Germline V gene data show CDR1 as LGHNA and CDR2 as YNFKEQ. The CDR3 DNA is TGTGCCAGCAGCCAAGCTCCGGCGGGCAGGACCCTTCACTATGGCTACACCTTC. As protein: CASSQAPAGRTLHYGYTF.

This clonotype was seen at least ten times. This sequence joins TRBV7-8 and TRBJ1-1; 7 positions match TRBD1. CDR1 is SGHVS and CDR2 is FQNEAQ in the germline V gene. This CDR3 contains 15 residues. J gave up 0 bases and V 6 bases, and 7 bases lay outside the gene matches. The CDR3 nucleotides read TGTGCCAGCAGTCAAACAGGGGCAGTGAACACTGAAGCTTTCTTT. It specifies CASSQTGAVNTEAFF.

This clonotype was counted a single time. One base away lies a much larger clone, so this may be a sequencing read error. This chain joins TRBV7-8 and TRBJ1-1; 7 bases are a match to TRBD1. Trimming took 0 bases from V and 3 from J; bases not matched to a gene: 4. The CDR3 extends over 15 amino acids. The germline CDR1 and CDR2 sequences are SGHVS and FQNEAQ. CDR3 sequence reads: CASSLARGLDTEAFF. The CDR3 DNA follows: TGTGCCAGCAGCTTAGCGAGGGGGCTGGACACTGAAGCTTTCTTT. The full variable domain, completed using reference TRBV7-8 and TRBJ1-1, is GAGVSQSPRYKVAKRGQDVALRCDPISGHVSLFWYQQALGQGPEFLTYFQNEAQLDKSGLPSDRFFAERPEGSVSTLKIQRTQQEDSAVYLCASSLARGLDTEAFFGQGTRLTVV.

As for this clonotype: The junction shows a germline mismatch at one end, possibly a read error. The CDR3 DNA sequence: TGTGCCAGCAGCTTAGGGCCGATGCCCACTAACTATGGCTACACCTTC. Protein: CASSLGPMPTNYGYTF. The chain recombines TRBV5-3 with TRBJ1-2; D gene ambiguous. TRBV5-3 is known as an ORF, though its function is uncertain. This CDR3 contains 16 residues.

This chain links TRBV19 with TRBJ1-1; D gene uncertain. CDR1 and CDR2 (germline): LNHDA, SQIVND (reference sequence). With 6 bases removed from V and 1 base from J, the gap between germline ends came to 6 bases. This CDR3 region has 12 residues. CDR3 in amino acids: CASRTRNTEAFF. The CDR3 DNA reads as TGTGCCAGTAGAACCCGGAACACTGAAGCTTTCTTT.

This clonotype was seen a few times. The chain carries TRBV29-1 and TRBJ2-7; 8 bases map to TRBD1. Germline V gene lookup returns CDR1 SQVTM and CDR2 ANQGSEA. After removal of 6 bases from V and 3 bases from J, the junction contained 4 bases not matched to a gene. This CDR3 is built from 12 residues. The CDR3 reads CSVRTGNYEQYF. The CDR3 DNA reads as TGCAGCGTGAGGACAGGGAACTACGAGCAGTACTTC.